Shown below are 31 T cell receptor beta chains from a single sample sequenced in a study of cytomegalovirus exposure and HLA in healthy donors. PCR was performed using 60 Vbeta and 13 Jbeta primers. TCRdb keeps only in-frame clones here, not all; method: immunoSEQ multiplex PCR. The sample has approximately 150,000 clones; roughly four fifths are singletons. The sample was PBMCs. The receptors come from a female donor in good health and CMV-seronegative.

V is TRBV18 and J is TRBJ2-4; 7 bases match TRBD2. CDR3 size: 17 residues. CDR1 and CDR2 (germline): KGHSH, LQKENI. V shed 3 bases and J 0 bases; nucleotides not matched to a gene: 8. In DNA form, the CDR3 reads TGTGCCAGCTCACCGGGGGGGAGCCTCCTAGCCAAAAACATTCAGTACTTC. It translates to CASSPGGSLLAKNIQYF.

The rearrangement links TRBV30 to TRBJ1-5; no clear D. Germline CDR1 is GTSNPN and CDR2 is SVGIG (reference sequence). V lost 4 bases to trimming and J lost 0 bases, with 4 bases between them. The CDR3 consists of 12 residues. The CDR3 is CAWTVSNQPQHF. CDR3 DNA sequence: TGTGCCTGGACAGTTAGCAATCAGCCCCAGCATTTT.

V gene TRBV19 combines with J gene TRBJ2-5; 7 bases map to TRBD2. This CDR3 comprises 15 residues. CDR1 is LNHDA, CDR2 SQIVND, per germline (reference sequence). V was pared by 10 bases and J by 4 bases, with 15 bases of the junction left unmatched. CDR3 DNA sequence: TGTGCCACCTCAAGTTGGGGGGGTTACAGAGAGACCCAGTACTTC. This sequence encodes CATSSWGGYRETQYF.

V gene TRBV5-6 combines with J gene TRBJ2-1; 11 nucleotides align to TRBD1. V shed 4 bases, J shed 3 bases, and the junction held 6 bases outside the gene matches. This CDR3 is 16 amino acids long. Germline V gene lookup returns CDR1 SGHDT and CDR2 YYEEEE. The CDR3, as DNA: TGTGCCAGCAGCCACGGACAGGGGGCTAACTACAATGAGCAGTTCTTC. Protein: CASSHGQGANYNEQFF.

V usage is TRBV9 and J usage is TRBJ1-1; tentatively, D is TRBD1 (5 bases). CDR3 length: 13 amino acids. Germline CDR1 is SGDLS and CDR2 is YYNGEE. Between the trimmed V and J ends, which lost 0 bases and 11 bases, there was a span of 14 bases. For the CDR3, the DNA is TGTGCCAGCAGCGTAGATGGGGGAGGGGAGGCTTTCTTT. Protein product: CASSVDGGGEAFF.

This chain links TRBV28 with TRBJ1-2, with a tentative D call TRBD1 (5 bases). V was clipped by 5 bases and J by 4 bases, with 14 bases between them. CDR3 size: 14 residues. Germline CDR1 and CDR2: MDHEN and SYDVKM. The CDR3 loop reads CASSGGGEVYGYTF. The CDR3 nucleotides read TGTGCCAGCAGTGGGGGGGGAGAGGTCTATGGCTACACCTTC.

This clone was counted once. J is TRBJ1-5 and V is TRBV4-2, with D possibly matching TRBD1 (6 bases). The CDR3 contains 16 residues. Germline CDR1 is LGHNA and CDR2 is YNFKEQ. Trimming took 1 base from V and 2 from J, leaving 12 bases between them. CDR3 sequence reads: CASSQVFTGRNQPQHF. CDR3 sequence (DNA): TGTGCCAGCAGCCAAGTGTTCACAGGGCGCAATCAGCCCCAGCATTTT.

V and J are TRBV10-1 and TRBJ2-7, with 8 nucleotides matching TRBD1. Germline V gene lookup returns CDR1 WNHNN and CDR2 SYGVQD (reference sequence). The CDR3 length is 13 residues. V lost 6 bases, J lost 6 bases, and 7 bases stayed unmatched. CDR3 protein: CASSPRTGFEQYF. As DNA, the CDR3 is TGCGCCAGCAGCCCACGGACAGGGTTCGAGCAGTACTTC.

The chain uses TRBV27 and TRBJ2-5, with 10 bases that match TRBD2. The end of the DNA fits TRBJ2-7 better, so the J call may be wrong. Per the germline V gene, CDR1 is MNHEY and CDR2 is SMNVEV (reference sequence). This CDR3 comprises 13 residues. This chain's CDR3 is CASSYLAGAEQYF. In nucleotides, the CDR3 is TGTGCCAGCAGTTACCTAGCGGGAGCCGAGCAGTACTTC.

To note about this clone: The junction does not match germline at one end; this may be a read error. V is TRBV5-6 and J is TRBJ2-1; D gene unclear. This CDR3 comprises 11 residues. The germline gives CDR1 SGHDT, CDR2 YYEEEE. DNA for the CDR3: TGTGCCAGCAGCTCCAACAATGAGCAGTTCTTC. Translation gives CASSSNNEQFF. The full variable domain, in which reference TRBV5-6 and TRBJ2-1 provide the parts outside the CDR3, is DAGVTQSPTHLIKTRGQQVTLRCSPKSGHDTVSWYQQALGQGPQFIFQYYEEEERQRGNFPDRFSGHQFPNYSSELNVNALLLGDSALYLCASSSNNEQFFGPGTRLTVL.

V is TRBV28 and J is TRBJ2-5, with 12 bases matching TRBD1. With the DNA end fitting TRBJ2-7 better, the J assignment may be wrong. This CDR3 has 15 amino acids. Germline-derived CDR1 and CDR2 are MDHEN and SYDVKM. The CDR3 here is CASSFPGTGGNEQYF. CDR3 DNA: TGTGCCAGCAGTTTCCCCGGGACAGGGGGCAACGAGCAGTACTTC.

The chain uses TRBV6-5 and TRBJ1-5; tentatively, D is TRBD1 (5 bases). This CDR3 has 15 amino acids. Germline V CDR1 and CDR2: MNHEY, SVGAGI. Deletions cut 0 bases from V and 1 base from J, with 7 bases between. CDR3 DNA: TGTGCCAGCAGTTACTCGTCAGGGAGCAATCAGCCCCAGCATTTT. Its translation is CASSYSSGSNQPQHF.

This clone was observed a few times. The rearrangement joins TRBV9 to TRBJ1-4, with D possibly being TRBD1 (5 bases). V was trimmed by 4 bases and J by 8 bases, leaving 21 bases between them. The CDR3 has 16 amino acids. Germline values: CDR1 SGDLS, CDR2 YYNGEE. CDR3 protein: CASSPPGDFTREKLFF. In DNA form, the CDR3 reads TGTGCCAGCAGCCCCCCGGGGGACTTCACGCGGGAAAAACTGTTTTTT.

This chain connects TRBV19 to TRBJ1-2, with D possibly being TRBD1 (6 bases). Trimming cost V 5 bases and J 4 bases, with 23 bases left between them. This CDR3 is 17 amino acids long. Looked up from germline, CDR1 is LNHDA and CDR2 is SQIVND (reference sequence). The CDR3 loop is CASSLRPGGAEVYGYTF. The CDR3 region has the DNA TGTGCCAGTAGTCTACGCCCTGGGGGGGCGGAGGTCTATGGCTACACCTTC.

This clone showed up just a few times. The CDR3 protein is CSVERGGKTDTQYF. The CDR3 DNA sequence: TGCAGCGTTGAAAGAGGCGGGAAGACAGATACGCAGTATTTT. This sequence joins TRBV29-1 and TRBJ2-3, with D perhaps TRBD2 (6 bases). This CDR3 has 14 amino acids. Trimming left V 2 bases short and J 3 bases short, with 12 bases between. The V gene's germline CDR1 is SQVTM and CDR2 ANQGSEA.

V gene TRBV5-6 combines with J gene TRBJ1-2; D gene ambiguous. The CDR3 consists of 14 residues. Germline V gene data show CDR1 as SGHDT and CDR2 as YYEEEE. Trimming shortened V by 0 bases and J by 0 bases, and 6 bases separated the two germline ends. The DNA of the CDR3 is TGTGCCAGCAGCTTGGGCAGGTCTAACTATGGCTACACCTTC. Its protein is CASSLGRSNYGYTF.

This clone was seen a few times. The chain employs TRBV30 and TRBJ2-1; 9 positions agree with TRBD2. CDR3 length equals 14 residues. V shed 2 bases and J 2 bases; nucleotides not matched to a gene: 1. Germline CDR1 and CDR2: GTSNPN and SVGIG (reference sequence). The CDR3 nucleotides are TGTGCCTGGAGTCTAGCGGGGCCCTACAATGAGCAGTTCTTC. This gives the protein CAWSLAGPYNEQFF.

The table lists this clone with a few counts. The genes are TRBV4-3 and TRBJ2-1, with no clear D. This CDR3 is built from 15 residues. Germline V lookup: CDR1 LGHNA, CDR2 YSLEER. The V and J ends lost 5 bases and 3 bases respectively, with 14 bases between them. The CDR3 region is CASSTGPPFYNEQFF. CDR3 sequence (DNA): TGCGCCAGCAGCACTGGGCCCCCGTTCTACAATGAGCAGTTCTTC.

This chain links TRBV6-1 with TRBJ2-2, with D maybe TRBD2 (6 bases). CDR3 length: 16 amino acids. Trimming took off 1 base at V and 4 bases at J, with 13 bases between the two ends. Per the germline V gene, CDR1 is MNHNS and CDR2 is SASEGT. The DNA for the CDR3 is TGTGCCAGCAGTGAAGAGGACTACTGGGGCACCGGGGAGCTGTTTTTT. Its protein is CASSEEDYWGTGELFF.

This chain connects TRBV7-2 to TRBJ1-2, with 9 bases matching TRBD1. CDR3 length: 15 residues. V lost 3 bases, J lost 7 bases, and 9 bases stayed unmatched. The germline CDR1 and CDR2 sequences are SGHTA and FQGNSA. The CDR3 region is CASSFRGTGRGGYTF. CDR3 nucleotides: TGTGCCAGCAGCTTCCGAGGGACAGGGAGGGGTGGCTACACCTTC.

V is TRBV4-1 and J is TRBJ2-7, with D maybe TRBD1 (5 bases). V was cut by 4 bases and J by 6 bases, with 22 bases left in between. The germline CDR1 and CDR2 sequences are MGHRA and YSYEKL. The CDR3 is 16 amino acids. DNA for the CDR3: TGCGCCAGCAGCCCTATGGGGCAGCGCTATCATTGCGAGCAGTACTTC. This codes for CASSPMGQRYHCEQYF.

V gene TRBV4-3 combines with J gene TRBJ2-7; perhaps TRBD1 as D (8 bases). V was pared by 4 bases and J by 3 bases, with 16 bases between. The V gene's germline CDR1 is LGHNA and CDR2 YSLEER. The CDR3 covers 15 residues. CDR3 nucleotides: TGCGCCAGCAGCCCTACAGGGGGGGAGGACTACGAGCAGTACTTC. Residues: CASSPTGGEDYEQYF.

The chain combines TRBV6-5 with TRBJ1-3; D gene uncertain. With 6 bases removed from V and 4 bases from J, the gap between germline ends came to 13 bases. The CDR3 runs 14 residues. Per germline, CDR1 MNHEY and CDR2 SVGAGI. The DNA for the CDR3 is TGTGCCAGCAGGGGTGGAGGGCGCGGAAACACCATATATTTT. This sequence encodes CASRGGGRGNTIYF.

The genes are TRBV6-4 and TRBJ2-7, with D possibly matching TRBD1 (7 bases). The ends were cut back, 9 bases at V and 7 bases at J, with 16 bases in the middle. CDR3 size: 12 residues. Germline CDR1 MRHNA, CDR2 SNTAGT. The CDR3 spells CAREGAPREQYF. The CDR3 nucleotides are TGTGCCAGGGAGGGGGCGCCCCGGGAGCAGTACTTC.

CDR3 loop: CASSYSRVSGISPLHF. The CDR3, as DNA: TGTGCCAGCAGTTACTCGAGGGTCTCCGGAATTTCACCCCTCCACTTT. The chain employs TRBV6-5 and TRBJ1-6; D remains ambiguous. The CDR3 is made up of 16 amino acids. Germline V lookup: CDR1 MNHEY, CDR2 SVGAGI. V lost 0 bases, J lost 9 bases, and 15 bases lay in between.

The chain joins TRBV4-2 to TRBJ1-2, with TRBD1 as a possible D gene (6 bases). This CDR3 region has 17 residues. Germline V gene data show CDR1 as LGHNA and CDR2 as YNFKEQ. V was pared by 5 bases and J by 0 bases, with 19 bases between. CDR3 sequence (DNA): TGTGCCAGCAGCACTCGGACAGCTTACCAAGCTAACTATGGCTACACCTTC. This sequence encodes CASSTRTAYQANYGYTF.

This clone is a singleton in its sample. The chain is built from TRBV27 and TRBJ2-2, with a possible D match to TRBD1 (6 bases). The ends were cut back, 6 bases at V and 3 bases at J, with 17 bases in the middle. Germline assignment: CDR1 MNHEY and CDR2 SMNVEV (reference sequence). The CDR3 totals 16 residues. The CDR3 protein is CASSPVGQGYTGELFF. Here the CDR3 DNA reads TGTGCCAGCAGCCCAGTAGGGCAGGGGTACACCGGGGAGCTGTTTTTT.

This clone was picked up a small number of times. The chain employs TRBV19 and TRBJ2-2; D perhaps matches TRBD1 (6 bases). Trimming removed 3 bases from V and 5 bases from J, with 16 bases in between. CDR3 length equals 16 residues. Germline V gives CDR1 LNHDA, CDR2 SQIVND (reference sequence). The CDR3 nucleotides read TGTGCCAGTAGTATCGTGGTCAGGGGCCTAACCGGGGAGCTGTTTTTT. This codes for CASSIVVRGLTGELFF.

The V gene is TRBV19, the J gene TRBJ2-5, with a possible D match to TRBD2 (5 bases). Deletions cut 0 bases from V and 7 bases from J, with 18 bases between. This CDR3 contains 16 residues. Per the germline V gene, CDR1 is LNHDA and CDR2 is SQIVND (reference sequence). The CDR3, as DNA: TGTGCCAGTAGTATAGATCCGTCTAGCCGAGGCGGGACCCAGTACTTC. Amino acids: CASSIDPSSRGGTQYF.

This sequence joins TRBV30 and TRBJ2-7, with TRBD1 identical over 8 bases. The junction had 7 bases not matched to a gene; V was cut back by 4 bases and J by 2 bases. The V gene's germline CDR1 is GTSNPN and CDR2 SVGIG (reference sequence). The CDR3 contains 14 residues. CDR3 bases: TGTGCCTGGACCCCCCGGGACAGGCCCTACGAGCAGTACTTC. It translates to CAWTPRDRPYEQYF.

V and J are TRBV27 and TRBJ2-3; TRBD2 is a possible D gene (7 bases). Germline CDR1 MNHEY, CDR2 SMNVEV (reference sequence). The CDR3 sequence is 16 residues long. V gave up 6 bases and J gave up 4 bases, with 20 bases separating them. Here the CDR3 DNA reads TGTGCCAGCAGCCTCGCGGGGAGGGGGTTAGCAGATACGCAGTATTTT. Its translation is CASSLAGRGLADTQYF.